This T cell receptor (beta chain) was profiled in a study of tissue T cells after allogeneic stem cell transplantation. Background on the study: Pathologist review favored tissue samples showing histologically apparent lymphocytes.

Enrolled prospectively were adult allogeneic hematopoietic cell transplant recipients whose graft-versus-host disease was steroid-refractory. Losses at the gene ends were 6 bases for V and 3 bases for J; bases not matched to a gene: 2. There are 13 residues in the CDR3. Germline CDR1 reads KGHSH; CDR2 reads LQKENI. Repertoires were generated with immunoSEQ multiplex PCR, while TCRdb's copy carries only in-frame clones and drops some. The table lists 1,600 or so clones, around four fifths of them singletons. Note on this clone: Its target is unknown.

Study findings and constraints: Some tissue clones might be persisting host cells; their alloreactivity or antigen specificity was not determined. Within patients, tissue anatomy strongly shaped TCR repertoire composition.

V usage is TRBV18 and J usage is TRBJ2-7, with TRBD1 identical over 10 bases. The sequence was obtained from a male patient at least 60 years old with steroid-refractory graft-versus-host disease after an allogeneic stem cell transplant. Some T cells may possibly be graft donor cells. The sequencing here drew on liver tissue, taken at autopsy. CDR3 loop: CASSRDRGYEQYF. The CDR3 coding sequence is TGTGCCAGCTCGCGGGACAGGGGCTACGAGCAGTACTTC.